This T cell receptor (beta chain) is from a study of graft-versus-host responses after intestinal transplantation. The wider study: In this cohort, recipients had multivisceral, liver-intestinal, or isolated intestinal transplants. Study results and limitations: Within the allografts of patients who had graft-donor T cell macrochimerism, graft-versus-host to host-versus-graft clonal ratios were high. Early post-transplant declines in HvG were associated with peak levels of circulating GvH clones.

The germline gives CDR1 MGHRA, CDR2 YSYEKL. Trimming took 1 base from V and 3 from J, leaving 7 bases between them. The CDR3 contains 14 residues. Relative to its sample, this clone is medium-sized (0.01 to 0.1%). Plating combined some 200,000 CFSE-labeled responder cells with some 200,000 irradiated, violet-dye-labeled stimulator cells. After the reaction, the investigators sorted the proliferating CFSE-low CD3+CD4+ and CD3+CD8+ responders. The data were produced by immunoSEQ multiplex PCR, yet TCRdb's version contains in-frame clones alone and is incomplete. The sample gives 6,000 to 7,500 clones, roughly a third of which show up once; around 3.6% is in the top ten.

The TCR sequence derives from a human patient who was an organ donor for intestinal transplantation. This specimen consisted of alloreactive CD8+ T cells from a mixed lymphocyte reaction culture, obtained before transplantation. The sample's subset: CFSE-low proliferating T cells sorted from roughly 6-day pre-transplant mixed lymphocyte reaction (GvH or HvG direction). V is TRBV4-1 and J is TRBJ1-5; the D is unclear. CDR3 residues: CASSQVPDNQPQHF. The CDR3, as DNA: TGCGCCAGCAGCCAAGTTCCAGACAATCAGCCCCAGCATTTT.